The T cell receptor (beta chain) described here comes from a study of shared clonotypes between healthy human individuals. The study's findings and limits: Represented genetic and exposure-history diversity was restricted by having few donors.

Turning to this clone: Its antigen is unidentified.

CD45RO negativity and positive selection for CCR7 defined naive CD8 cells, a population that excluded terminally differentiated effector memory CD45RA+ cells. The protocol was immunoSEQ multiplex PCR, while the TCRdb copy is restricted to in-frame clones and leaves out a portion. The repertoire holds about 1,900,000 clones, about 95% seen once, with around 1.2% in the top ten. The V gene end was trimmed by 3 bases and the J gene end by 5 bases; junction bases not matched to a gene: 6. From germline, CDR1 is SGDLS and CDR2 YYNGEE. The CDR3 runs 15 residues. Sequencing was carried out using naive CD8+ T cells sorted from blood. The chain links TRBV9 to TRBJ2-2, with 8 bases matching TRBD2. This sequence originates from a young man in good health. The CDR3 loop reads CASSARLAGTGELFF. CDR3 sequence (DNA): TGTGCCAGCAGCGCGAGATTAGCGGGAACCGGGGAGCTGTTTTTT.